This TCR beta chain stems from a study of control samples from healthy donors and cancer patients. Deletions cut 7 bases from V and 1 base from J, with 14 bases between. The CDR3 is made up of 16 amino acids. Germline loops: CDR1 SNHLY, CDR2 FYNNEI. Some clones are missing from TCRdb's copy, which holds only in-frame ones; the method was immunoSEQ multiplex PCR. Counted here are roughly 88,000 clones, roughly 91% occurring once; the ten biggest clones make up approximately 18%. V usage is TRBV2 and J usage is TRBJ2-6, with D hard to call. This clonotype was sampled from a man aged 50-59 years in good health. The sequenced sample consisted of blood. CDR3 bases: TGTGCCAGCAACCCACAGTTACCTTCTGGGGCCAACGTCCTGACTTTC. Translated: CASNPQLPSGANVLTF.